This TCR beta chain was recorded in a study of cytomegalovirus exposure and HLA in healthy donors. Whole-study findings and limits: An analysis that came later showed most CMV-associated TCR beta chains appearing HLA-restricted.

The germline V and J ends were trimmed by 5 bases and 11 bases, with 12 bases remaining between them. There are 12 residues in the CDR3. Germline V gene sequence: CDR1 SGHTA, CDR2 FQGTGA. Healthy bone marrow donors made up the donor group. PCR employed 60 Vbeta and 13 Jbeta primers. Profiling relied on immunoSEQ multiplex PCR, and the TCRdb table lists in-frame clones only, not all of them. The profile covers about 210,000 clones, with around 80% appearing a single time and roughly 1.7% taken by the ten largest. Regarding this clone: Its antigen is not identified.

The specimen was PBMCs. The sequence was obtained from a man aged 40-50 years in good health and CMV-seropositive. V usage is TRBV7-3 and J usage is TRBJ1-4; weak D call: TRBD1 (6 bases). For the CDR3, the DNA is TGTGCCAGCAGCGAACCGGGACACAAACTGTTTTTT. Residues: CASSEPGHKLFF.